Given below is one TCR beta chain in context. The repertoire was sequenced with immunoSEQ multiplex PCR; TCRdb's copy has only in-frame clones and lacks some. The sample has some 150,000 clones, 84% seen once; the top ten hold 3.5% to 4.5%. This CDR3 contains 17 residues. The V and J ends lost 0 bases and 4 bases respectively, with 13 bases between them. Germline V CDR1 and CDR2: LGHNA, YSLEER. The data belong to a study of blood T cell repertoires in COVID-19. The sequence derives from an older woman with acute or convalescent COVID-19. The sequenced material came from peripheral blood. The chain couples TRBV4-3 to TRBJ2-6; D ambiguous. This CDR3 is CASSQELGRSGANVLTF. The CDR3 DNA is TGCGCCAGCAGCCAAGAGCTAGGTCGCTCAGGGGCCAACGTCCTGACTTTC.